This TCR beta chain was sequenced in a study of OX40 agonist ivuxolimab in advanced cancers. About the study: The study reported partial responses in three patients: one hepatocellular carcinoma, two cutaneous melanoma.

Some clones are missing from TCRdb's copy, which holds only in-frame ones; the method was immunoSEQ multiplex PCR. The sample yields about 72,000 clones, 80% to 90% seen once. Note on this clone: No antigen is known for it.

General study points: Antigen targets of the expanded peripheral T cells went undetermined.

The sequences come from CD4+ or CD8+ T cells sorted from blood, collected in a trial of the OX40 agonist ivuxolimab. The TCR sequence derives from an adult with an advanced solid tumor such as melanoma, head and neck, liver or kidney cancer.

CDR3 in amino acids: CASGVGDTGELFF. The DNA for the CDR3 is TGTGCTAGTGGTGTCGGGGATACCGGGGAGCTGTTTTTT. The V call is TRBV12-5, the J call TRBJ2-2; tentative D call: TRBD2 (5 bases). There are 13 residues in the CDR3. CDR1 and CDR2 from the germline V gene are LGHNT and FRNRAP. V lost 5 bases and J lost 5, with 9 bases in between.